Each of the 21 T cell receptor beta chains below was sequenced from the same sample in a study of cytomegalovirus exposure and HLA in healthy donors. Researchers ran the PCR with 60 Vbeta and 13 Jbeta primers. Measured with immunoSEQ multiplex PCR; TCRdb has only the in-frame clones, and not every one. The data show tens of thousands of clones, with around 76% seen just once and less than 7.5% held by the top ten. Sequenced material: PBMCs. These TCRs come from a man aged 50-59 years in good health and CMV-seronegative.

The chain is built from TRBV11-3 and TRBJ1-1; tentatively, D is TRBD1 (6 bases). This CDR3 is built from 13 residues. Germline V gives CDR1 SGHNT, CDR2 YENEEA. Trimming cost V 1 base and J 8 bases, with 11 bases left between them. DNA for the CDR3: TGTGCCAGCAGCTTAGGGGACACGACAGAAGCTTTCTTT. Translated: CASSLGDTTEAFF. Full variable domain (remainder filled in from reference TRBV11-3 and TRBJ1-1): EAGVVQSPRYKIIEKKQPVAFWCNPISGHNTLYWYLQNLGQGPELLIRYENEEAVDDSQLPKDRFSAERLKGVDSTLKIQPAELGDSAVYLCASSLGDTTEAFFGQGTRLTVV.

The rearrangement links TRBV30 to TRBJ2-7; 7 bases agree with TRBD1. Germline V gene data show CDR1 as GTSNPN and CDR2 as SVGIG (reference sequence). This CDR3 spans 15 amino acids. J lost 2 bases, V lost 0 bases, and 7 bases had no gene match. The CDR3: CAWSVFWDSPYEQYF. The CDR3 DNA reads TGTGCCTGGAGTGTTTTTTGGGACAGCCCCTACGAGCAGTACTTC. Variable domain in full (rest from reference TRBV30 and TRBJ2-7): SQTIHQWPATLVQPVGSPLSLECTVEGTSNPNLYWYRQAAGRGLQLLFYSVGIGQISSEVPQNLSASRPQDRQFILSSKKLLLSDSGFYLCAWSVFWDSPYEQYFGPGTRLTVT.

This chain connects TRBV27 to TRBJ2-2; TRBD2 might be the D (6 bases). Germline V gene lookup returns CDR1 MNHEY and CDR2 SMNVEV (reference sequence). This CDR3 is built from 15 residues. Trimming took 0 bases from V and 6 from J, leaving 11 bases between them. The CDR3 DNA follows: TGTGCCAGCAGTTTATCACCGGGAGCTGCCGGGGAGCTGTTTTTT. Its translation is CASSLSPGAAGELFF.

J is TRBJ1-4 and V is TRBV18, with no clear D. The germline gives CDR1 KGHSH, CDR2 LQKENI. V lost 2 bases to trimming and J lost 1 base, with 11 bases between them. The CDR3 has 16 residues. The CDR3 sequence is CASSPNPPGTNEKLFF. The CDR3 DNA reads TGTGCCAGCTCACCAAATCCCCCGGGAACTAATGAAAAACTGTTTTTT.

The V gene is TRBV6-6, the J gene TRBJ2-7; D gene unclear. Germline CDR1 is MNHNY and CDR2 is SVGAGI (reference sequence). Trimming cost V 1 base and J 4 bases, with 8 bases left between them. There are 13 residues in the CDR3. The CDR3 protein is CASSYYSEYEQYF. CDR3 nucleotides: TGTGCCAGCAGTTACTACTCCGAGTACGAGCAGTACTTC.

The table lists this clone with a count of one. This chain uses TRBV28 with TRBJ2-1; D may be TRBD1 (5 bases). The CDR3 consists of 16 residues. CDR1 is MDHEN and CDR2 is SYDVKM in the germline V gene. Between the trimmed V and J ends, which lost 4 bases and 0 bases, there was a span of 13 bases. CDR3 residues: CASSSSQQGSYNEQFF. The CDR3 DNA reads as TGTGCCAGCAGTTCCTCTCAGCAGGGCTCCTACAATGAGCAGTTCTTC.

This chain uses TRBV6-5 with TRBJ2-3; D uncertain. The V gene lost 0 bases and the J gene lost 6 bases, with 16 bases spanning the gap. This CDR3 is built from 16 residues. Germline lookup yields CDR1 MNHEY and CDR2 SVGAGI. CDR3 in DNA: TGTGCCAGCAGTTACTCTGCGCCCGCGAACGGGGATACGCAGTATTTT. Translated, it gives CASSYSAPANGDTQYF.

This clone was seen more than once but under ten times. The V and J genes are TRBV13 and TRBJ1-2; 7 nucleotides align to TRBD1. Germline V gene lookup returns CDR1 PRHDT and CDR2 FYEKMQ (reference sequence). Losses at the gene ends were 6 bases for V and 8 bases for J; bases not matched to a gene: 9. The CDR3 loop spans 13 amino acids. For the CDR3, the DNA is TGTGCCAGCAGTTATACAGGGGCTGTCGGCTACACCTTC. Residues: CASSYTGAVGYTF.

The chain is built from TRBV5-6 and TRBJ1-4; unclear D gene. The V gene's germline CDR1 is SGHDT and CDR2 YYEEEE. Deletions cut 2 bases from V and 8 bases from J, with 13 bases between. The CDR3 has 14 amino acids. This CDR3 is CASSFWSAGEKLFF. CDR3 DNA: TGTGCCAGCAGCTTCTGGTCAGCAGGCGAAAAACTGTTTTTT.

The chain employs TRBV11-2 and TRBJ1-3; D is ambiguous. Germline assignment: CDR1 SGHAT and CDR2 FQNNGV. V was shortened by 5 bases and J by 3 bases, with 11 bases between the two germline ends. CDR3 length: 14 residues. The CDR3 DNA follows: TGTGCCAGCAGCCCCACGGGGAATGGAAACACCATATATTTT. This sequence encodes CASSPTGNGNTIYF.

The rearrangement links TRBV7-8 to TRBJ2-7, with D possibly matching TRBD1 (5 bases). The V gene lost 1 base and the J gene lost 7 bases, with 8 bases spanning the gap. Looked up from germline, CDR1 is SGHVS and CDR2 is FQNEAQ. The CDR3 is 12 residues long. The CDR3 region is CASSLGGTEQYF. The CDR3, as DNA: TGTGCCAGCAGCTTAGGGGGCACGGAGCAGTACTTC.

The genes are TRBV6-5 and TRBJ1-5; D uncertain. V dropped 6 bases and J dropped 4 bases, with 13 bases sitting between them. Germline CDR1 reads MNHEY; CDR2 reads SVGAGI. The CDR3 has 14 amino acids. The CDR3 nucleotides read TGTGCCAGCAGCCGCAACCCGGGGAATCAGCCCCAGCATTTT. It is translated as CASSRNPGNQPQHF.

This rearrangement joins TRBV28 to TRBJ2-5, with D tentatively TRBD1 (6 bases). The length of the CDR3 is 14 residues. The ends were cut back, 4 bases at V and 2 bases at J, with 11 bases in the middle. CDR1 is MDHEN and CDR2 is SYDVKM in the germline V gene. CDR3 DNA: TGTGCCAGCAGTTGGGACATGCTACAAGAGACCCAGTACTTC. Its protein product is CASSWDMLQETQYF. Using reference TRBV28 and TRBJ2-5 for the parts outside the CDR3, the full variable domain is DVKVTQSSRYLVKRTGEKVFLECVQDMDHENMFWYRQDPGLGLRLIYFSYDVKMKEKGDIPEGYSVSREKKERFSLILESASTNQTSMYLCASSWDMLQETQYFGPGTRLLVL.

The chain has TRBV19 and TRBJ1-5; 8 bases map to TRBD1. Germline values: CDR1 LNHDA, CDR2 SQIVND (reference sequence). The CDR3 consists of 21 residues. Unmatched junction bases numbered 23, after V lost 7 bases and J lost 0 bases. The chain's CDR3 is CASKGGSGFGTGAYSNQPQHF. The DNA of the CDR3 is TGTGCCAGTAAGGGAGGGTCGGGATTCGGGACAGGAGCATATAGCAATCAGCCCCAGCATTTT.

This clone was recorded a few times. The CDR3 DNA reads as TGTGCCAGCACCATAACAACCATTGGCAATCAGCCCCAGCATTTT. Protein sequence: CASTITTIGNQPQHF. The V call is TRBV6-1, the J call TRBJ1-5; D not certain. Germline CDR1 MNHNS, CDR2 SASEGT. V dropped 7 bases and J dropped 2 bases, with 15 bases sitting between them. This CDR3 is 15 amino acids long.

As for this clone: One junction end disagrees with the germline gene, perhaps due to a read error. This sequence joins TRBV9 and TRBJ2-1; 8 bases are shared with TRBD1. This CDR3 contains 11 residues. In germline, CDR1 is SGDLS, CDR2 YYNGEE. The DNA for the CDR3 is TGTGCCAGCAGCGCCCGGGACAGGCCTATCTTC. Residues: CASSARDRPIF.

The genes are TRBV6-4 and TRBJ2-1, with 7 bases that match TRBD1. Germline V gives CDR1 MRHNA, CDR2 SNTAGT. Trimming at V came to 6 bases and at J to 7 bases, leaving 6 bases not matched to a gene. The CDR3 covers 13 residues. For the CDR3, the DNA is TGTGCCAGCAGAGAGACAGGGCAGAATGAGCAGTTCTTC. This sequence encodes CASRETGQNEQFF.

CDR3 in DNA: TGTGCCTGGGGGCAGGGTACCTACGAGCAGTACTTC. This encodes CAWGQGTYEQYF. The V call is TRBV30, the J call TRBJ2-7; TRBD1 is a possible D gene (5 bases). The V gene's germline CDR1 is GTSNPN and CDR2 SVGIG (reference sequence). The CDR3 sequence is 12 residues long. V was clipped by 5 bases and J by 2 bases, with 10 bases between them. Full variable domain (remainder filled in from reference TRBV30 and TRBJ2-7): SQTIHQWPATLVQPVGSPLSLECTVEGTSNPNLYWYRQAAGRGLQLLFYSVGIGQISSEVPQNLSASRPQDRQFILSSKKLLLSDSGFYLCAWGQGTYEQYFGPGTRLTVT.

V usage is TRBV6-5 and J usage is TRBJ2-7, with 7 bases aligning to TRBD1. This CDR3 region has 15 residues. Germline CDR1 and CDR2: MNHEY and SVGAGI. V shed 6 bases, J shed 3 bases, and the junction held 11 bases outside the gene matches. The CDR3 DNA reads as TGTGCCAGCAGCCGGAGACGGACAGGAGACTACGAGCAGTACTTC. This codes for CASSRRRTGDYEQYF.

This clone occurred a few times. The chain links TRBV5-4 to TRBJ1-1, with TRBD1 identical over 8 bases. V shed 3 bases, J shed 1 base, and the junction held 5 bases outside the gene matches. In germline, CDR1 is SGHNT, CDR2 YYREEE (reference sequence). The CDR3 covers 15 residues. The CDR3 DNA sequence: TGTGCCAGCAGCTCGGCCGGACAGGGGAACACTGAAGCTTTCTTT. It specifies CASSSAGQGNTEAFF.

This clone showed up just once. CDR3 protein: CASSPREDTQYF. In DNA, the CDR3 is TGTGCCAGCAGTCCGCGGGAGGATACGCAGTATTTT. This chain joins TRBV28 and TRBJ2-3, with TRBD2 matching 7 bases. Germline lookup yields CDR1 MDHEN and CDR2 SYDVKM. The J segment lost 6 bases and the V segment lost 5 bases, leaving 2 bases of the junction unmatched. This CDR3 is 12 amino acids long.